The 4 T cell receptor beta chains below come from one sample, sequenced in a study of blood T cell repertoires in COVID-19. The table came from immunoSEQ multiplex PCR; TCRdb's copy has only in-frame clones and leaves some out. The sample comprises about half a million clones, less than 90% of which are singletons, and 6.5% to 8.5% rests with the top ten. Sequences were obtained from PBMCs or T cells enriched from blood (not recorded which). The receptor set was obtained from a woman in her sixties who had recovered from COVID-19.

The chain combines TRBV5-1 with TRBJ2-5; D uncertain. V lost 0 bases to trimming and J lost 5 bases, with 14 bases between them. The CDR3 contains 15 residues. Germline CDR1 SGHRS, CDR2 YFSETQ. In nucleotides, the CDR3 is TGCGCCAGCAGCTTGGGAGTTGGTTTATCGGAGACCCAGTACTTC. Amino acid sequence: CASSLGVGLSETQYF.

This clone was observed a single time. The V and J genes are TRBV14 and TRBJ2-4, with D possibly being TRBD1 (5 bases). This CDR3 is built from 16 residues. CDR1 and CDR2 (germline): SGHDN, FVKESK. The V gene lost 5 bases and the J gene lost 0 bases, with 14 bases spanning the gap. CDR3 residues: CASSTFLQGAKNIQYF. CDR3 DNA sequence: TGTGCCAGCAGCACCTTTCTCCAGGGAGCCAAAAACATTCAGTACTTC.

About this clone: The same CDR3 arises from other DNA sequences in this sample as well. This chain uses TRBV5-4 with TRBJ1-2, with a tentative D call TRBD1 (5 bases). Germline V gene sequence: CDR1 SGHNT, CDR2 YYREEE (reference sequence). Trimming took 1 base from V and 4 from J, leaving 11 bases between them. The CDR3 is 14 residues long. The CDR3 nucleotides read TGTGCCAGCAGCTTGCCAGGGCAAAGCTATGGCTACACCTTC. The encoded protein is CASSLPGQSYGYTF.

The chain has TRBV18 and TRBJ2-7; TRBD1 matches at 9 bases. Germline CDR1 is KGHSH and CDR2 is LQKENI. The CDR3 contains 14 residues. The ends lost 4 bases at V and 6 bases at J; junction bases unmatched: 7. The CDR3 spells CASSQLSTGGEQYV. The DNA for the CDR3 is TGTGCCAGCTCACAACTCTCGACAGGGGGCGAGCAGTACGTC.